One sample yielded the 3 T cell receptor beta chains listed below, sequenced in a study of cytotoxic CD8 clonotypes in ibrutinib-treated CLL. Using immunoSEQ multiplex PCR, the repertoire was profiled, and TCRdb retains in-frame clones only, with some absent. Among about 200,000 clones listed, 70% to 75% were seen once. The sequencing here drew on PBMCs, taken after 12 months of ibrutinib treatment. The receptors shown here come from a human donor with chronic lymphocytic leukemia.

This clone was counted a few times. CDR3 coding DNA: TGTGCCAGCAGCCCGGGACACACTAACTATGGCTACACCTTC. Protein: CASSPGHTNYGYTF. This rearrangement joins TRBV14 to TRBJ1-2, with D possibly TRBD1 on 6 matching bases. This CDR3 is built from 14 residues. V lost 4 bases, J lost 0 bases, and 9 bases lay in between. The V gene's germline CDR1 is SGHDN and CDR2 FVKESK.

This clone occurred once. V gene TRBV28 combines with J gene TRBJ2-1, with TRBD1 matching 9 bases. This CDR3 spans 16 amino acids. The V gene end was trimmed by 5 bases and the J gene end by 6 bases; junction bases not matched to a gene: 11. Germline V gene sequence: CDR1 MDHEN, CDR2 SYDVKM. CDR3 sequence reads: CASSPLGTGNFNEQFF. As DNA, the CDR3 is TGTGCCAGCAGTCCTCTCGGGACAGGGAACTTCAATGAGCAGTTCTTC.

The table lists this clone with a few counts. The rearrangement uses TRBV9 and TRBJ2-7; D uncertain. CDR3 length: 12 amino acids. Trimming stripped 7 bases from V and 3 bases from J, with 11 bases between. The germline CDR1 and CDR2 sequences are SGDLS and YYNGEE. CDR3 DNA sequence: TGTGCCAGCGGACCGAATTTCTACGAGCAGTACTTC. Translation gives CASGPNFYEQYF. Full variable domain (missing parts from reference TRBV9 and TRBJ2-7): DSGVTQTPKHLITATGQRVTLRCSPRSGDLSVYWYQQSLDQGLQFLIQYYNGEERAKGNILERFSAQQFPDLHSELNLSSLELGDSALYFCASGPNFYEQYFGPGTRLTVT.